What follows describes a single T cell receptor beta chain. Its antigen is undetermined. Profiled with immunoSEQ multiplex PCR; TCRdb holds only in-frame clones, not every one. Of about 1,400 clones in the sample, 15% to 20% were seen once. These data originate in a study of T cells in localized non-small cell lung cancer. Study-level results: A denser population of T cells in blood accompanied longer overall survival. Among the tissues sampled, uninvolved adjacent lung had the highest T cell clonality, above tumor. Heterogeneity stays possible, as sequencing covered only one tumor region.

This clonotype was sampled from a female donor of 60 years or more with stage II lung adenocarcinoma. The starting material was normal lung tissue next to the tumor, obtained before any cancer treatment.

This chain's CDR3 is CAWSPGLAGGEEQFF. CDR3 DNA: TGTGCCTGGAGCCCGGGACTAGCGGGGGGCGAAGAGCAGTTCTTC. The chain uses TRBV30 and TRBJ2-1; TRBD2 agrees at 15 bases. Germline CDR1 reads GTSNPN; CDR2 reads SVGIG (reference sequence). V was clipped by 3 bases and J by 10 bases; unmatched bases: 7. CDR3 length: 15 amino acids. The whole variable domain, remainder taken from reference TRBV30 and TRBJ2-1, is SQTIHQWPATLVQPVGSPLSLECTVEGTSNPNLYWYRQAAGRGLQLLFYSVGIGQISSEVPQNLSASRPQDRQFILSSKKLLLSDSGFYLCAWSPGLAGGEEQFFGPGTRLTVL.